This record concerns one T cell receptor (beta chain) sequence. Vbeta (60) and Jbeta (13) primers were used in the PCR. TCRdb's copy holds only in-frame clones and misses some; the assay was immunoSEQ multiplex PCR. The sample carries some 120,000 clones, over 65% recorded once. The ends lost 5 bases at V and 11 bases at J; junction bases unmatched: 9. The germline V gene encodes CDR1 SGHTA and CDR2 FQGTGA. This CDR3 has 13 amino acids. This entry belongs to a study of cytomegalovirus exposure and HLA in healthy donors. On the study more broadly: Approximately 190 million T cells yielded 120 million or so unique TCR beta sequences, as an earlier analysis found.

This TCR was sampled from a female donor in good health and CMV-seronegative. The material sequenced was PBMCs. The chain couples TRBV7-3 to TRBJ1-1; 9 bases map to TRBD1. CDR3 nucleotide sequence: TGTGCCAGCAGCACACGACAGGGGGTTACGGCTTTCTTT. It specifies CASSTRQGVTAFF.